One sample yielded the 29 T cell receptor beta chains listed below, sequenced in a study of T cells in Graves' hyperthyroidism and ophthalmopathy. What was amplified from RNA transcripts were TCR beta CDR3 regions. TCR CDR3 regions were first amplified by RT-PCR with HTBI primers. Each CDR3 protein gets one entry after TCRdb re-called the multiplex PCR reads with MiXCR. The sample gives a few hundred thousand distinct CDR3 sequences, about 22% of which show up once; approximately 49% is in the top ten. The sequencing sample was made of blood. These receptors originate from a woman in her seventies with Graves' ophthalmopathy.

This clonotype was recorded a few times. The V gene is TRBV27, the J gene TRBJ2-1; 14 bases match TRBD2. Germline V gene data show CDR1 as MNHEY and CDR2 as SMNVEV (reference sequence). The CDR3 sequence is 19 residues long. V shed 4 bases and J 11 bases; nucleotides not matched to a gene: 19. The CDR3 region has the DNA TGTGCCAGCAGTTCATCCGGGACTAGCGGGAGAATTCTAACCCAAAAGCAGTTCTTC. Translation: CASSSSGTSGRILTQKQFF.

About this clonotype itself: One base away lies a much larger clone, so this may be a sequencing read error. The chain carries TRBV28 and TRBJ2-7; D is possibly TRBD1 or TRBD2 (6 bases each). This CDR3 comprises 13 residues. Germline CDR1 MDHEN, CDR2 SYDVKM. The CDR3 spells CASSLQGRYEQCF. The CDR3 nucleotides read TGTGCCAGCAGTTTACAGGGGAGGTACGAGCAGTGCTTC.

The genes are TRBV6-1 and TRBJ2-3; TRBD2 matches 7 bases. V trimming: 3 bases; J trimming: 6 bases; junction bases outside the gene matches: 3. CDR1 is MNHNS, CDR2 SASEGT, per germline. This CDR3 contains 13 residues. This CDR3 is CASSEGGGDTQYF. As DNA, the CDR3 is TGTGCCAGCAGTGAGGGGGGGGGGGATACGCAGTATTTT.

This clonotype was found many times. The V gene is TRBV3-1, the J gene TRBJ2-1; a possible D gene is TRBD2 (6 bases). Germline-derived CDR1 and CDR2 are LGHDT and YNNKEL (reference sequence). Trimming cost V 4 bases and J 10 bases, with 14 bases left between them. The CDR3 has 13 residues. The CDR3 loop is CASSRIGGPEQFF. CDR3 in DNA: TGTGCCAGCAGCCGAATCGGAGGGCCCGAGCAGTTCTTC.

This clonotype occurred a few times. V is TRBV20-1 and J is TRBJ2-3; 14 nucleotides align to TRBD2. Unmatched junction bases numbered 4, after V lost 3 bases and J lost 2 bases. The length of the CDR3 is 16 residues. Germline V gene sequence: CDR1 DFQATT, CDR2 SNEGSKA (reference sequence). DNA of the CDR3: TGCAGTGCTAGTTCGGGACTAGCGGGGGTCACAGATACGCAGTATTTT. Translated: CSASSGLAGVTDTQYF.

V usage is TRBV28 and J usage is TRBJ1-1; a possible D gene is TRBD1 (6 bases). CDR1 and CDR2 from the germline V gene are MDHEN and SYDVKM. The CDR3 extends over 13 amino acids. V was clipped by 11 bases and J by 0 bases, with 13 bases between them. For the CDR3, the DNA is TGTGCCGCTAAGGGGGGAATGAACACTGAAGCTTTCTTT. Translated, it gives CAAKGGMNTEAFF.

This clonotype was seen only a few times. The chain is built from TRBV10-3 and TRBJ2-1; 13 nucleotides align to TRBD2. V shed 3 bases, J shed 5 bases, and the junction held 4 bases outside the gene matches. Germline CDR1 reads ENHRY; CDR2 reads SYGVKD. The CDR3 consists of 16 residues. In DNA, the CDR3 is TGTGCCATCAGTGAAGATGGACTAGCGGGGGACAATGAGCAGTTCTTC. It encodes CAISEDGLAGDNEQFF.

This clonotype showed up just a few times. This chain uses TRBV5-1 with TRBJ2-1; 8 nucleotides match TRBD2. V shed 4 bases and J 13 bases; nucleotides not matched to a gene: 10. This CDR3 contains 13 residues. The germline CDR1 and CDR2 sequences are SGHRS and YFSETQ. The CDR3 bases are TGCGCCAGCAGCGTCCGTAGCGGGGAGGTCCAGTTCTTC. Its protein product is CASSVRSGEVQFF.

V usage is TRBV27 and J usage is TRBJ2-7; D may be TRBD2 (7 bases). V was pared by 6 bases and J by 0 bases, with 18 bases between. CDR1 MNHEY and CDR2 SMNVEV come from the germline V gene (reference sequence). CDR3 length equals 16 residues. CDR3 in amino acids: CASRGSGGGSSYEQYV. The CDR3 nucleotides read TGTGCCAGCAGGGGGTCGGGGGGCGGGAGCTCCTACGAGCAGTACGTC.

This clonotype has only a few counts. The chain uses TRBV7-3 and TRBJ2-5; D possibly corresponds to TRBD1 (7 bases). The CDR3 extends over 15 amino acids. CDR1 is SGHTA and CDR2 is FQGTGA in the germline V gene. V lost 3 bases and J 0 bases, leaving 11 bases between the germline ends. CDR3 sequence: CASSLEGQYQETQYF. DNA for the CDR3: TGTGCCAGCAGCTTGGAGGGACAGTACCAAGAGACCCAGTACTTC.

In this sample, this clonotype turned up a few times. The chain combines TRBV2 with TRBJ1-1; possible D gene TRBD1, 6 bases. The germline gives CDR1 SNHLY, CDR2 FYNNEI. Trimming pared 4 bases from V and 3 bases from J, leaving 21 bases between. This CDR3 has 17 amino acids. As DNA, the CDR3 is TGTGCCAGCAGTGGACAGGATAGGGGTTACAAGGACACTGAAGCTTTCTTT. Translating it yields CASSGQDRGYKDTEAFF.

This clonotype was counted between two and nine times. The V call is TRBV19, the J call TRBJ2-2; 8 bases fit TRBD2. Unmatched junction bases numbered 12, after V lost 3 bases and J lost 0 bases. Germline loops: CDR1 LNHDA, CDR2 SQIVND (reference sequence). This CDR3 is 19 amino acids long. The CDR3 spells CASSISVSGDFANTGELFF. CDR3 nucleotides: TGTGCCAGTAGTATTTCGGTTAGCGGGGACTTCGCGAACACCGGGGAGCTGTTTTTT.

There are many counts of this clonotype. V usage is TRBV12-3 or TRBV12-4 and J usage is TRBJ2-1, with 8 bases aligning to TRBD2. CDR3 length: 16 amino acids. Unmatched junction bases numbered 8, after V lost 4 bases and J lost 3 bases. The CDR3 is CASSSRGLVNYNEQFF. The DNA of the CDR3 is TGTGCCAGCAGTTCCCGGGGACTAGTCAACTACAATGAGCAGTTCTTC.

The chain recombines TRBV6-1 with TRBJ2-7, with a weak D call TRBD1 (5 bases). The length of the CDR3 is 13 residues. Trimming took off 6 bases at V and 3 bases at J, with 12 bases between the two ends. Germline V gives CDR1 MNHNS, CDR2 SASEGT. In DNA form, the CDR3 reads TGTGCCAGCAGGCCCGACAGATACTACGAGCAGTACTTC. Translated: CASRPDRYYEQYF.

The table lists this clonotype with many counts. CDR3 coding DNA: TGTGCCAGCAGTGAAACCGCGGGAGAATGGGGCGAGCAGTACTTC. Its protein product is CASSETAGEWGEQYF. This sequence joins TRBV2 and TRBJ2-7; 7 bases are shared with TRBD2. Germline V gene sequence: CDR1 SNHLY, CDR2 FYNNEI. V was pared by 2 bases and J by 6 bases, with 10 bases of the junction left unmatched. The CDR3 extends over 15 amino acids.

The rearrangement links TRBV5-1 to TRBJ2-1; 11 positions agree with TRBD2. This CDR3 has 16 amino acids. Unmatched junction bases numbered 9, after V lost 4 bases and J lost 6 bases. CDR1 and CDR2 from the germline V gene are SGHRS and YFSETQ. Written as DNA, the CDR3 is TGCGCCAGCAGCCCAGCCGGGACTAGCGGAGTCAATGAGCAGTTCTTC. The encoded protein is CASSPAGTSGVNEQFF. Filled out from reference TRBV5-1 and TRBJ2-1, the complete variable domain reads KAGVTQTPRYLIKTRGQQVTLSCSPISGHRSVSWYQQTPGQGLQFLFEYFSETQRNKGNFPGRFSGRQFSNSRSEMNVSTLELGDSALYLCASSPAGTSGVNEQFFGPGTRLTVL.

This clonotype was seen ten or more times. The chain has TRBV28 and TRBJ2-7, with TRBD2 matching 8 bases. V lost 1 base to trimming and J lost 6 bases; unmatched junction nucleotides: 11. Germline CDR1 MDHEN, CDR2 SYDVKM. The CDR3 consists of 16 residues. The CDR3: CASSLYAGLGSGEQYF. The CDR3 coding sequence is TGTGCCAGCAGTTTATACGCGGGACTAGGATCTGGCGAGCAGTACTTC. The full variable domain, its missing parts supplied by reference TRBV28 and TRBJ2-7, is DVKVTQSSRYLVKRTGEKVFLECVQDMDHENMFWYRQDPGLGLRLIYFSYDVKMKEKGDIPEGYSVSREKKERFSLILESASTNQTSMYLCASSLYAGLGSGEQYFGPGTRLTVT.

This sequence joins TRBV7-6 and TRBJ2-3; TRBD1 might be the D (5 bases). Trimming took 5 bases from V and 7 from J, leaving 13 bases between them. The germline V gene encodes CDR1 SGHVS and CDR2 FNYEAQ. The CDR3 has 13 residues. The CDR3, as DNA: TGTGCCAGCAGCGAACTACAGGAAAATACGCAGTATTTT. Its translation is CASSELQENTQYF.

The table lists this clonotype with a few counts. This chain uses TRBV20-1 with TRBJ1-4, with 7 bases that match TRBD1. This CDR3 is 12 amino acids long. Unmatched junction bases numbered 3, after V lost 4 bases and J lost 7 bases. CDR1 and CDR2 from the germline V gene are DFQATT and SNEGSKA (reference sequence). CDR3 sequence: CSAIHRGEKLFF. The CDR3 DNA is TGCAGTGCTATCCACAGGGGTGAAAAACTGTTTTTT.

A note on this clonotype: Sequence at one end of the junction differs from germline and may be a read error. The chain's CDR3 is CTSSYAPNSYNEQFF. CDR3 DNA: TGTACCAGCAGTTACGCACCAAACTCATACAATGAGCAGTTCTTC. This sequence joins TRBV6-1 and TRBJ2-1; no reliable D call. Germline assignment: CDR1 MNHNS and CDR2 SASEGT. The CDR3 has 15 residues.

Written as DNA, the CDR3 is TGCAGTGCTAGAGAGCCGGGGAGGACTGAAGCTTTCTTT. Translation: CSAREPGRTEAFF. The rearrangement links TRBV20-1 to TRBJ1-1, with D uncertain. The CDR3 covers 13 residues. CDR1 is DFQATT and CDR2 is SNEGSKA in the germline V gene (reference sequence). Trimming removed 0 bases from V and 5 bases from J, with 10 bases in between.

A note on this clonotype: One end of the junction does not line up with germline, which may come from a read error. The CDR3 DNA reads TGCAGCGTGGAAGCGGGAGGGCCCCCCTACGAGCAGTACTTC. Its translation: CSVEAGGPPYEQYF. The gene calls are TRBV29-1 and TRBJ2-7, with 10 bases aligning to TRBD2. Germline V gene lookup returns CDR1 SQVTM and CDR2 ANQGSEA. This CDR3 contains 14 residues.

The chain joins TRBV6-1 to TRBJ1-4; TRBD1 might be the D (5 bases). Germline CDR1 and CDR2: MNHNS and SASEGT. V lost 2 bases to trimming and J lost 4 bases, with 20 bases between them. The CDR3 spans 18 residues. The chain's CDR3 is CASSEFGNRRLLNEKLFF. The CDR3 region has the DNA TGTGCCAGCAGTGAATTTGGAAACAGGAGGCTTCTTAATGAAAAACTGTTTTTT.

This clonotype has more than one count but fewer than ten. CDR3 loop: CASSQDWVATDTQYF. Here the CDR3 DNA reads TGTGCCAGCAGCCAAGATTGGGTGGCCACAGATACGCAGTATTTT. The gene calls are TRBV3-1 and TRBJ2-3; D not certain. V lost 0 bases and J 2 bases, leaving 9 bases between the germline ends. CDR3 length equals 15 residues. Germline V gene sequence: CDR1 LGHDT, CDR2 YNNKEL (reference sequence).

V and J are TRBV6-4 and TRBJ1-5, with 9 positions matching TRBD1. The V and J ends lost 6 bases and 0 bases, in that order; junction bases with no gene match: 9. Germline CDR1 reads MRHNA; CDR2 reads SNTAGT. CDR3 size: 17 residues. The CDR3 is CASRVRDRDHSNQPQHF. CDR3 nucleotide sequence: TGTGCCAGCAGGGTCCGGGACAGGGACCATAGCAATCAGCCCCAGCATTTT.

The genes are TRBV6-1 and TRBJ1-4; unclear D gene. The germline V gene has CDR1 MNHNS and CDR2 SASEGT. The CDR3 totals 14 residues. The germline V and J ends were trimmed by 2 bases and 7 bases, with 11 bases remaining between them. The CDR3 DNA reads as TGTGCCAGCAGTGAAAGTTGGAGGGCTGAAAAACTGTTTTTT. It encodes CASSESWRAEKLFF.

With respect to this clonotype: This may stem from a read error, because a much larger clone lies one nucleotide away. J is TRBJ2-7 and V is TRBV30; TRBD1 or TRBD2 may be the D gene (6 bases each). Germline CDR1 reads GTSNPN; CDR2 reads SVGIG (reference sequence). This CDR3 has 13 residues. The CDR3 here is CAWAPGAAYKQYF. The CDR3 DNA reads TGTGCCTGGGCCCCGGGGGCGGCCTACAAGCAGTACTTC.

CDR3 DNA: TGTGCCAGCAGCCAAGATACTAGCGGGAGGGCTTGGTATTTT. Translated: CASSQDTSGRAWYF. This rearrangement joins TRBV3-1 to TRBJ2-3; TRBD2 matches 13 bases. This CDR3 is built from 14 residues. Trimming cost V 0 bases and J 14 bases; bases outside gene matches: 5. Germline CDR1 and CDR2: LGHDT and YNNKEL (reference sequence).

This clonotype was picked up a small number of times. The chain uses TRBV11-2 and TRBJ2-7, with TRBD1 as a possible D gene (5 bases). V was clipped by 7 bases and J by 0 bases, with 16 bases between them. The CDR3 length is 15 residues. Germline V gene data show CDR1 as SGHAT and CDR2 as FQNNGV. The CDR3 bases are TGTGCCAGCACCAAATCAGGGTTTAACTCCTACGAGCAGTACTTC. Protein product: CASTKSGFNSYEQYF.